A selection of T cell receptor beta chains follows, all from one sample in a study of identical twins. Each CDR3 protein is one row after TCRdb ran MiXCR on the 5' RACE reads. The sample records 450,000 or so distinct CDR3 sequences, 13% to 15% being singletons. The data were also submitted as part of a second study, on yellow fever vaccine responses in identical twins.

Sequencing input: CD4+ T cells sorted from blood. All receptors come from a woman aged 18-29 years in good health. The CDR3 runs from the conserved cysteine through the conserved F or W. A D gene is named only where the DNA matches it firmly. Not all rows give a size; the values are once, few, many and, for expanded clones, a class.

d_call j_call v_call clone_size cdr3_nt cdr3_aa
NA TRBJ2-3 TRBV29-1 NA TGCAGCGTTGAAGGGGTTAGCGGAATCACAGATACGCAGTATTTT CSVEGVSGITDTQYF
NA TRBJ2-3 TRBV2 NA TGTGCCAGCAGTGAAGTGGCTAGCTCCACAGATACGCAGTATTTT CASSEVASSTDTQYF
NA TRBJ2-1 TRBV3-1 NA TGTGCCAGCAGCCAAGAGGCGGAATCCTACAATGAGCAGTTCTTC CASSQEAESYNEQFF
NA TRBJ2-5 TRBV12-3/TRBV12-4 NA TGTGCCAGCAGTACCCCCTCTATGCGTGAGACCCAGTACTTC CASSTPSMRETQYF
NA TRBJ2-3 TRBV29-1 many TGCAGCGTTGCTCTGGGGACGCAGTATTTT CSVALGTQYF
NA TRBJ1-2 TRBV7-2 NA TGTGCCAGCAGCGTCTCCGGGACTCATGGCTACACCTTC CASSVSGTHGYTF
NA TRBJ1-5 TRBV19 few TGTGCCAGTAGTCTCCAGGGGACTACTAGCAATCAGCCCCAGCATTTT CASSLQGTTSNQPQHF
TRBD2 TRBJ2-1 TRBV6-1 NA TGTGCCACCCAACTATTCCGAGCGGGAGTGAATGAGCAGTTCTTC CATQLFRAGVNEQFF
TRBD2 TRBJ2-1 TRBV15 few TGTGCCACCAGCAGCTGGGGCGGGAGGTCTAGGGATGAGCAGTTCTTC CATSSWGGRSRDEQFF
TRBD1 TRBJ2-7 TRBV29-1 few TGCAGCGTTGTAGGGACAGGGTCCGAGCAGTACTTC CSVVGTGSEQYF
NA TRBJ2-7 TRBV5-1 few TGCGCCAGCAGCTTAAACCCAGGGAAGGACTACGAGCAGTACTTC CASSLNPGKDYEQYF
NA TRBJ2-4 TRBV21-1 NA TGTGCCAGCAGCAAAGTCCCTGCACCGCCTCTTAATAAAAACATTCAGTACTTC CASSKVPAPPLNKNIQYF
NA TRBJ2-1 TRBV21-1 NA TGTGCCAGCAGCAAAGACGAACTCAGGGACAGGGCCTACAATGAGCAGTTCTTC CASSKDELRDRAYNEQFF
NA TRBJ1-5 TRBV2 many TGTGCCAGCAGAGCTGACACCGGTGCCGCCCAGCATTTT CASRADTGAAQHF
TRBD1 TRBJ1-6 TRBV6-1 NA TGTGCCAGCAACGGACAGGGGGGTTCACCCCTCCACTTT CASNGQGGSPLHF
NA TRBJ2-7 TRBV19 NA TGTGCCAGTAGTATTGAGAGGGGACGAGGCGAGCAGTACTTC CASSIERGRGEQYF
NA TRBJ2-7 TRBV24-1 many TGTGCCACCAGTGACAAAGGGTTAAGGGGGACGTACGAGCAGTACTTC CATSDKGLRGTYEQYF
NA TRBJ2-7 TRBV10-3 NA TGTGCCATCAGTGTCAAGGGGTCGGACTACGAGCAGTACTTC CAISVKGSDYEQYF
NA TRBJ2-7 TRBV28 few TGTGCCAGCACCACGCCCGACAGCTTCTACGAGCAGTACTTC CASTTPDSFYEQYF
NA TRBJ1-6 TRBV7-6 NA TGTGCCAGCAGCTTATTCCGGGACGGTAATTCACCCCTCCACTTT CASSLFRDGNSPLHF
NA TRBJ2-5 TRBV2 NA TGTGCCAGCAGTGGACAGGTGGAGGGAGAGACCCAGTACTTC CASSGQVEGETQYF
NA TRBJ2-6 TRBV6-5 NA TGTGCCAGCAGTTACAATTTCGCTGGGGCCAACGTCCTGACTTTC CASSYNFAGANVLTF
TRBD1 TRBJ2-3 TRBV20-1 NA TGCAGTGCTAGACAGGGGGTCACCACAGATACGCAGTATTTT CSARQGVTTDTQYF
NA TRBJ2-7 TRBV28 NA TGTGCCACCAACCCGGGTGGCAGGGGTTCGGGGCAGTACTTC CATNPGGRGSGQYF
TRBD1 TRBJ2-7 TRBV7-2 many TGTGCCAGCAGCCCCGGGACAGGGTACTACGAGCAGTACTTC CASSPGTGYYEQYF
NA TRBJ2-5 TRBV20-1 NA TGCAGTGCAACCGGTGGGGACCAAGAGACCCAGTACTTC CSATGGDQETQYF
NA TRBJ2-3 TRBV28 few TGTGCCAGCAGTCCCAGGGACTTCACAGATACGCAGTATTTT CASSPRDFTDTQYF
NA TRBJ1-2 TRBV7-2 few TGTGCCAGCAGTTCCGGGGCCGATGGCTACACCTTC CASSSGADGYTF
NA TRBJ2-1 TRBV7-2 NA TGTGCCAGCAGCTCCACCTACCTTACAGAATACAATGAGCAGTTCTTC CASSSTYLTEYNEQFF
TRBD2 TRBJ2-2 TRBV20-1 NA TGCAGTGCTTTACTAGCGGGGGTGAACACCGGGGAGCTGTTTTTT CSALLAGVNTGELFF
NA TRBJ2-2 TRBV5-5 NA TGTGCCAGCAGCTTCAAGGGCCAGACCGGGGAGCTGTTTTTT CASSFKGQTGELFF
NA TRBJ2-1 TRBV29-1 NA TGCAGCGTTGAAGGGCTGGTCTACAATGAGCAGTTCTTC CSVEGLVYNEQFF
NA TRBJ2-7 TRBV11-2 NA TGTGCCAGCAGCCCGACAGTCCTCCACGAGCAGTACTTC CASSPTVLHEQYF
TRBD1 TRBJ2-6 TRBV6-5 few TGTGCCAGCAGTTATCCCGGACAGGGCCCCAGCTCTGGGGCCAACGTCCTGACTTTC CASSYPGQGPSSGANVLTF
TRBD2 TRBJ2-7 TRBV12-3/TRBV12-4 many TGTGCCAGCAGTTTAAGGGCGGGGGGGGGCTACGAGCAGTACTTC CASSLRAGGGYEQYF
NA TRBJ1-1 TRBV7-9 NA TGTGCCAGCAGCTTAGCGGGACAGAACACTGAAGCTTTCTTT CASSLAGQNTEAFF
TRBD1 TRBJ2-7 TRBV29-1 few TGCAGCGTGGACGGACAGGGGGACGAGCAGTACTTC CSVDGQGDEQYF
NA TRBJ1-2 TRBV13 few TGTGCCAGCAGCTTAGGCCGAAGGGCGGGGGGCTACACCTTC CASSLGRRAGGYTF
NA TRBJ2-3 TRBV20-1 NA TGCAGTGCCGCCCGGTGGGGCTCGTCCCAGTCCACAGATACGCAGTATTTT CSAARWGSSQSTDTQYF
NA TRBJ2-2 TRBV12-3/TRBV12-4 few TGTGCCAGCAGTCGGCATCCTACCGGGGAGCTGTTTTTT CASSRHPTGELFF
NA TRBJ1-2 TRBV12-3/TRBV12-4 NA TGTGCCAGCAGGGTCGCGGCTAACTATGGCTACACCTTC CASRVAANYGYTF
TRBD2 TRBJ2-1 TRBV11-2 NA TGTGCCAGCAGCTTTCTAGCGGGAGGACGTCAGAGCTCCTACAATGAGCAGTTCTTC CASSFLAGGRQSSYNEQFF
TRBD2 TRBJ2-3 TRBV5-6 once TGTGCCGAAGGACTAGCGGGAGGAGATACGCAGTATTTT CAEGLAGGDTQYF
TRBD1 TRBJ2-1 TRBV6-1 few TGTGCCAGCGGCACACCTAGGACAGGGTTTAATGAGCAGTTCTTC CASGTPRTGFNEQFF
NA TRBJ2-1 TRBV25-1 NA TGTGCCAGCAGTGAATCATGGGGATACAATGAGCAGTTCTTC CASSESWGYNEQFF
NA TRBJ2-6 TRBV27 NA TGTGCCAGCAGTGACCGGGCGGTCAACGTCCTGACTTTC CASSDRAVNVLTF
NA TRBJ2-7 TRBV6-5 NA TGTGCCAGCAGTTTAGCGGCCCAGGGGGGTCGATCCTACGAGCAGTACTTC CASSLAAQGGRSYEQYF
TRBD1 TRBJ1-5 TRBV27 few TGTGCCAGCAGACCGGGACAGGGTAATCAGCCCCAGCATTTT CASRPGQGNQPQHF
NA TRBJ1-2 TRBV6-2/TRBV6-3 NA TGTGCCAGCAGTGATGGAGCTAACTATGGCTACACCTTC CASSDGANYGYTF
TRBD1 TRBJ2-7 TRBV27 few TGTGCCAGCAGAAGACAGGGATTAGGCTACGAGCAGTACTTC CASRRQGLGYEQYF
TRBD2 TRBJ2-1 TRBV11-1 NA TGTGCCAGCAGCCCTTACCACGGACTAGCGGCCACGGCTAATGAGCAGTTCTTC CASSPYHGLAATANEQFF
NA TRBJ2-4 TRBV5-1 NA TGCGCCAGCAGCTTGGGCGGAGGATACGCCGGGGACATTCAGTACTTC CASSLGGGYAGDIQYF
NA TRBJ2-7 TRBV3-1 NA TGTGCCAGCAGCGAAGGGTCTGGACAGATACAGTACTTC CASSEGSGQIQYF
NA TRBJ2-5 TRBV20-1 few TGCAGTGCGGACGAGGGGGGCGGGAAGACCCAGTACTTC CSADEGGGKTQYF
NA TRBJ1-5 TRBV6-1 few TGTGCCAGCAGCGGAGGGATGGTAGGCAATCAGCCCCAGCATTTT CASSGGMVGNQPQHF
NA TRBJ2-1 TRBV11-2 NA TGTGCCAGCAGCTTAGGGGGGTCGGGGAGCAATGAGCAGTTCTTC CASSLGGSGSNEQFF
NA TRBJ1-1 TRBV12-3/TRBV12-4 few TGTGCCAGCAGTTGGGGGGGAGGGATGAACACTGAAGCTTTCTTT CASSWGGGMNTEAFF
TRBD2 TRBJ2-2 TRBV12-3/TRBV12-4 few TGTGCCAGCAGTGGGGGACTAGCGAATCCCGGGGAGCTGTTTTTT CASSGGLANPGELFF
NA TRBJ2-5 TRBV20-1 few TGCAGTGCTAGAGGTGCTACACAGACCATCCAAGAGACCCAGTACTTC CSARGATQTIQETQYF
NA TRBJ2-3 TRBV6-1 NA TGTGCCAGCACTACCTTCTCTTCGGACCACAATACAGATACGCAGTATTTT CASTTFSSDHNTDTQYF